The 10 T cell receptor beta chains given below trace back to one sample, sequenced in a study of vaccination effects on CD4 cells after COVID-19. Antigen-specific CD4+ T cell clonotypes were called by their expansion after viral peptide-pool culture in ViraFEST. CD4+ T cell isolation took place after about nine days of culture. Testing of the vaccine recipients showed negative nucleocapsid antibodies and no prior SARS-CoV-2 infection. Sequenced by immunoSEQ multiplex PCR; TCRdb stores in-frame clones only, minus some. This table has 55,000 to 80,000 clones, around three quarters appearing once. Which antigens these TCRs recognize remains unknown. The material sequenced was CD4+ T cells from PBMCs cultured with HCoV-OC43 spike peptides, taken before COVID-19 vaccination. Subset meaning: HCoV-OC43 spike overlapping peptide pool stimulation. The receptors were sampled from a human donor who received a COVID-19 vaccine.

The chain recombines TRBV5-1 with TRBJ1-1, with TRBD1 as a possible D gene (5 bases). V shed 1 base and J shed 3 bases, with 13 bases lying between them. The CDR3 consists of 15 residues. The V gene's germline CDR1 is SGHRS and CDR2 YFSETQ. CDR3: CASSLMAGRDTEAFF. CDR3 DNA: TGCGCCAGCAGCTTGATGGCAGGGAGAGACACTGAAGCTTTCTTT.

The chain employs TRBV18 and TRBJ2-7, with TRBD1 matching 9 bases. J was trimmed by 6 bases and V by 3 bases; bases with no gene match: 3. CDR3 length: 13 residues. Per the germline V gene, CDR1 is KGHSH and CDR2 is LQKENI. Here the CDR3 DNA reads TGTGCCAGCTCACCTGGGACAGGGTTCGAGCAGTACGTC. It is translated as CASSPGTGFEQYV.

The J gene is TRBJ2-2, the V gene TRBV7-9; 8 bases are a match to TRBD1. The junction had 4 bases not matched to a gene; V was cut back by 5 bases and J by 2 bases. Germline values: CDR1 SEHNR, CDR2 FQNEAQ (reference sequence). The CDR3 totals 15 residues. The CDR3 nucleotides are TGTGCCAGCAGCCGTGACAGGGGCAACACCGGGGAGCTGTTTTTT. The encoded protein is CASSRDRGNTGELFF.

The V call is TRBV4-2, the J call TRBJ1-4; D perhaps matches TRBD1 (5 bases). V gave up 0 bases and J gave up 8 bases, with 13 bases separating them. Germline CDR1 reads LGHNA; CDR2 reads YNFKEQ. This CDR3 has 15 amino acids. Here the CDR3 reads CASSQEGPGGEKLFF. CDR3 nucleotide sequence: TGTGCCAGCAGCCAAGAGGGACCCGGCGGGGAAAAACTGTTTTTT.

This chain links TRBV5-5 with TRBJ2-7; the D call may be TRBD1 or TRBD2 (5 bases each). Germline V CDR1 and CDR2: SGHKS, YYEKEE (reference sequence). CDR3 size: 13 residues. Trimming pared 4 bases from V and 1 base from J, leaving 9 bases between. CDR3 coding DNA: TGTGCCAGCAGCAGGGACGGATCCTACGAGCAGTACGTC. Protein product: CASSRDGSYEQYV.

The J gene is TRBJ1-6, the V gene TRBV7-2; unclear D gene. V was cut by 2 bases and J by 8 bases, with 4 bases left in between. The germline V gene has CDR1 SGHTA and CDR2 FQGNSA. The CDR3 runs 12 residues. Here the CDR3 DNA reads TGTGCCAGCAGCTTACCCCATTCACCCCTCCACTTT. Encoded protein: CASSLPHSPLHF.

The chain combines TRBV19 with TRBJ2-2; the match to TRBD1 covers 7 bases. In germline, CDR1 is LNHDA, CDR2 SQIVND (reference sequence). The CDR3 runs to 13 residues. V gave up 7 bases and J gave up 4 bases; unmatched junction bases: 3. The CDR3 sequence: CASKDRATGELFF. Here the CDR3 DNA reads TGTGCCAGTAAAGACAGGGCCACCGGGGAGCTGTTTTTT.

This clone was seen once. This rearrangement joins TRBV5-1 to TRBJ2-3; D not resolved. This CDR3 comprises 14 residues. Germline V gives CDR1 SGHRS, CDR2 YFSETQ. V shed 4 bases and J shed 4 bases, with 13 bases lying between them. Here the CDR3 reads CASSQTPVADTQYF. The CDR3 coding sequence is TGCGCCAGCAGCCAAACTCCGGTTGCAGATACGCAGTATTTT.

The chain joins TRBV9 to TRBJ2-1; a possible D gene is TRBD2 (5 bases). CDR1 is SGDLS and CDR2 is YYNGEE in the germline V gene. This CDR3 has 16 residues. V shed 4 bases and J shed 1 base, with 15 bases lying between them. The CDR3 region is CASSRGWTGSYNEQFF. The CDR3 DNA is TGTGCCAGCAGCCGAGGATGGACTGGGTCCTACAATGAGCAGTTCTTC.

This chain uses TRBV24-1 with TRBJ2-3, with TRBD2 identical over 8 bases. CDR3 size: 16 residues. V was clipped by 1 base and J by 6 bases; unmatched bases: 8. Germline V CDR1 and CDR2: KGHDR, SFDVKD. In DNA, the CDR3 is TGTGCCACCAGTGATTTCTCCCGGTCGGGAGGGGATACGCAGTATTTT. Translated, it gives CATSDFSRSGGDTQYF.